Below, 10 T cell receptor beta chains from the same sample are listed, as sequenced in a study of shared clonotypes between healthy human individuals. Naive-designated CD8 cells lacked CD45RO, were positively enriched for CCR7, and omitted terminally differentiated effector memory CD45RA+ cells. Sequencing was performed with immunoSEQ multiplex PCR; in TCRdb, only in-frame clones are kept and a portion is missing. Of 550,000 to 750,000 clones in the sample, over 95% are singletons; the top ten hold about 0.11%. The source material was naive CD8+ T cells sorted from blood. These receptors came from a woman aged 25-40 years in good health.

This rearrangement joins TRBV5-1 to TRBJ2-7; weak D call: TRBD1 (5 bases). V lost 2 bases and J lost 3, with 9 bases in between. Germline values: CDR1 SGHRS, CDR2 YFSETQ. The CDR3 is 13 amino acids. Written as DNA, the CDR3 is TGCGCCAGCAGCTTTGCTAGGGGCTACGAGCAGTACTTC. Residues: CASSFARGYEQYF.

The chain uses TRBV10-2 and TRBJ2-1; 8 positions match TRBD2. Germline assignment: CDR1 WSHSY and CDR2 SAAADI. V dropped 3 bases and J dropped 6; count of bases not matched to a gene: 10. This CDR3 has 16 residues. The CDR3 reads CASSEPSREAVNEQFF. CDR3 nucleotide sequence: TGCGCCAGCAGTGAACCATCGCGGGAGGCCGTCAATGAGCAGTTCTTC.

The chain recombines TRBV27 with TRBJ1-5; tentatively, D is TRBD1 (5 bases). CDR1 MNHEY and CDR2 SMNVEV come from the germline V gene (reference sequence). V was trimmed by 5 bases and J by 7 bases, leaving 12 bases between them. The CDR3 length is 13 residues. The CDR3 DNA sequence: TGTGCCAGCAGTAGAACGGAGGGGCAGCCCCAGCATTTT. It translates to CASSRTEGQPQHF.

This chain links TRBV25-1 with TRBJ2-7, with D hard to call. CDR3 length: 15 amino acids. The germline V and J ends were trimmed by 5 bases and 0 bases, with 14 bases remaining between them. Germline V gives CDR1 MGHDK, CDR2 SYGVNS. CDR3 nucleotide sequence: TGTGCCAGCAGTTTAACAGTCTCCCCCTCCTACGAGCAGTACTTC. Amino acids: CASSLTVSPSYEQYF.

This chain uses TRBV6-6 with TRBJ2-5; D may be TRBD1 (6 bases). Germline values: CDR1 MNHNY, CDR2 SVGAGI (reference sequence). This CDR3 contains 13 residues. The V and J ends lost 7 bases and 5 bases respectively, with 14 bases between them. The CDR3 sequence: CASNGQHQETQYF. The CDR3 DNA sequence: TGTGCCAGCAACGGACAGCATCAGGAGACCCAGTACTTC.

The chain is built from TRBV11-2 and TRBJ1-4; D is uncertain. Trimming shortened V by 1 base and J by 0 bases, and 6 bases separated the two germline ends. Per the germline V gene, CDR1 is SGHAT and CDR2 is FQNNGV. This CDR3 contains 15 residues. The DNA of the CDR3 is TGTGCCAGCAGCTTAGGGCCCGCAACTAATGAAAAACTGTTTTTT. The encoded protein is CASSLGPATNEKLFF.

This clone was recorded once. The chain carries TRBV10-3 and TRBJ1-2; 11 nucleotides agree with TRBD1. J was trimmed by 6 bases and V by 8 bases; bases with no gene match: 14. The germline CDR1 and CDR2 sequences are ENHRY and SYGVKD. The CDR3 has 16 residues. The CDR3 loop is CAIGTGGAPTSDGYTF. CDR3 coding DNA: TGTGCCATCGGGACAGGGGGGGCCCCAACAAGCGATGGCTACACCTTC.

V is TRBV5-4 and J is TRBJ2-3; TRBD2 matches 9 bases. The CDR3 runs 17 residues. Germline V gene data show CDR1 as SGHNT and CDR2 as YYREEE (reference sequence). With V trimmed by 0 bases and J by 3 bases, 8 bases remained unmatched. The CDR3 protein is CASSLALAGEDTDTQYF. CDR3 bases: TGTGCCAGCAGCTTGGCCTTAGCGGGAGAAGATACAGATACGCAGTATTTT.

The gene calls are TRBV9 and TRBJ2-7; 8 nucleotides align to TRBD1. V was pared by 3 bases and J by 7 bases, with 9 bases of the junction left unmatched. Germline V gene lookup returns CDR1 SGDLS and CDR2 YYNGEE. The CDR3 length is 14 residues. CDR3 coding DNA: TGTGCCAGCAGCGGAGGAGGACAGGGATGGGAGCAGTACTTC. This translates into CASSGGGQGWEQYF.

This sequence joins TRBV5-4 and TRBJ2-7; 12 bases line up with TRBD2. V shed 1 base, J shed 5 bases, and the junction held 16 bases outside the gene matches. CDR1 and CDR2 from the germline V gene are SGHNT and YYREEE (reference sequence). The CDR3 consists of 19 residues. The CDR3 bases are TGTGCCAGCAGCTTGTCTTCGACTAGCGGGAGCAAACCTCCCCACGAGCAGTACTTC. It translates to CASSLSSTSGSKPPHEQYF. Together with reference TRBV5-4 and TRBJ2-7, the CDR3 gives the full variable domain: ETGVTQSPTHLIKTRGQQVTLRCSSQSGHNTVSWYQQALGQGPQFIFQYYREEENGRGNFPPRFSGLQFPNYSSELNVNALELDDSALYLCASSLSSTSGSKPPHEQYFGPGTRLTVT.